These 6 T cell receptor beta chains came from one sample sequenced in a study of shared clonotypes between healthy human individuals. Generated by immunoSEQ multiplex PCR, the TCRdb table keeps only in-frame clones and is missing some. The table has about 2.3 million clones, 85% to 95% seen once. Sequences were obtained from naive CD4+ T cells from PBMCs. As to subset: CD45RA+ positively selected. Every receptor here comes from a young man in good health. Some clones in this sample may be carry-over from other donors' samples.

The CDR3 here is CASSPDRPAMNTEAFF. As DNA, the CDR3 is TGTGCCAGCAGCCCCGACCGGCCGGCCATGAACACTGAAGCTTTCTTT. The chain uses TRBV5-4 and TRBJ1-1; D ambiguous. CDR3 length equals 16 residues. CDR1 and CDR2 (germline): SGHNT, YYREEE (reference sequence). V gave up 4 bases and J gave up 0 bases, with 16 bases separating them.

The J gene is TRBJ1-5, the V gene TRBV6-6; D gene ambiguous. CDR3 length equals 13 residues. V was trimmed by 5 bases and J by 3 bases, leaving 8 bases between them. Germline CDR1 is MNHNY and CDR2 is SVGAGI (reference sequence). The DNA for the CDR3 is TGTGCCAGCAGTCCAGGATACAATCAGCCCCAGCATTTT. Residues: CASSPGYNQPQHF.

The V gene is TRBV7-9, the J gene TRBJ2-5; TRBD2 agrees at 8 bases. TRBJ2-7 explains the end of the DNA better; the J call may be wrong. Germline V gives CDR1 SEHNR, CDR2 FQNEAQ (reference sequence). The CDR3 consists of 14 residues. CDR3 region: CASSAFSGTHEQYF. CDR3 sequence (DNA): TGTGCCAGCAGCGCCTTTAGCGGGACCCACGAGCAGTACTTC.

In its sample, this clone was seen once. V usage is TRBV11-2 and J usage is TRBJ1-1, with D unresolved. V shed 5 bases and J shed 5 bases, with 18 bases lying between them. The CDR3 spans 15 residues. Germline lookup yields CDR1 SGHAT and CDR2 FQNNGV. The CDR3 DNA follows: TGTGCCAGCAGCCCCGGGCAAACGGCGCGGACTGAAGCTTTCTTT. The encoded protein is CASSPGQTARTEAFF.

Turning to this clone: Other DNA sequences in this specimen translate into the identical CDR3. The chain recombines TRBV28 with TRBJ2-1; D is undetermined. CDR1 and CDR2 from the germline V gene are MDHEN and SYDVKM. V was clipped by 2 bases and J by 1 base, with 6 bases between them. The CDR3 sequence is 14 residues long. The CDR3 region is CASSLVGSYNEQFF. For the CDR3, the DNA is TGTGCCAGCAGTTTAGTAGGATCCTACAATGAGCAGTTCTTC.

The chain joins TRBV6-1 to TRBJ1-1, with 10 positions matching TRBD1. V lost 3 bases, J lost 8 bases, and 9 bases stayed unmatched. Germline V gene data show CDR1 as MNHNS and CDR2 as SASEGT. This CDR3 comprises 15 residues. This CDR3 is CASSDVGTGVLEAFF. CDR3 sequence (DNA): TGTGCCAGCAGTGACGTAGGGACAGGGGTATTAGAAGCTTTCTTT.